A selection of T cell receptor beta chains follows, all from one sample in a study of Graves' ophthalmopathy and Graves' hyperthyroidism. MiXCR, run by TCRdb on the multiplex PCR reads, gives a single entry per CDR3 protein. The table lists 600,000 to 700,000 distinct CDR3 sequences, just over 40% of them singletons. Sequenced material: peripheral blood. Source of these receptors: an adult man with Graves' ophthalmopathy. The CDR3 runs from the conserved cysteine through the conserved F or W. A D gene is named only where the DNA matches it firmly. Clone size is not always given. Where it is, it says once, few, many or a class for expanded clones.

NA	TRBV2	TRBJ2-5	many	TGTGCCAGCAAATCGCAAGAGACCCAGTACTTC	CASKSQETQYF
TRBD2	TRBV2	TRBJ2-5	NA	TGTGCCAGCAGTGCTAACCCGGGACTAGCGGGGTTTGGGGAGACCCAGTACTTC	CASSANPGLAGFGETQYF
NA	TRBV29-1	TRBJ2-1	NA	TGCAGCGTTGAAGACCGGGGATGGGGAGCCTACAATGAGCAGTTCTTC	CSVEDRGWGAYNEQFF
NA	TRBV6-5	TRBJ1-1	few	TGTGCCAGCAGTCAAAGTATTATGAACACTGAAGCTTTCTTT	CASSQSIMNTEAFF
NA	TRBV2	TRBJ2-6	many	TGTGCCAGCAGTGTACAGAGCTCTGGGGCCAACGTCCTGACTTTC	CASSVQSSGANVLTF
TRBD1	TRBV9	TRBJ1-6	NA	TGTGCCAGCAGTGAATTTGGGACAGGGTTTAATTCACCCCTCCACTTT	CASSEFGTGFNSPLHF
TRBD1	TRBV7-2	TRBJ1-6	NA	TGTGCCAGCAGCTTAGCGGGACAGGGCTCAGGTTCACCCCTCCACTTT	CASSLAGQGSGSPLHF
NA	TRBV12-3/TRBV12-4	TRBJ2-7	NA	TGTGCCAGCAGTCCGAGGTGGGGCCCCTACTACGAGCAGTACTTC	CASSPRWGPYYEQYF
NA	TRBV10-3	TRBJ1-6	once	TGTGCCATCAGTGAGTCCGCTGGGACTAATTCACCCCTCCACTTT	CAISESAGTNSPLHF
NA	TRBV29-1	TRBJ2-7	many	TGCAGCGTTGAACGGTCCTACGAGCAGTACTTC	CSVERSYEQYF
TRBD1	TRBV5-1	TRBJ2-5	many	TGCGCCAGCAGCTCCGCCACGACAGGGGGATGGGAGACCCAGTACTTC	CASSSATTGGWETQYF
NA	TRBV5-4	TRBJ2-6	NA	TGTGCCAGCAGCCTCACCGGCTCTGGGGCCAACGTCCCGACTTTC	CASSLTGSGANVPTF
NA	TRBV11-2	TRBJ1-1	NA	TGTGCCAGCAGCCAGACAGGCTACACTGAAGCTTTCTTT	CASSQTGYTEAFF
TRBD1	TRBV20-1	TRBJ1-4	many	TGCAGTGCAGGACAGGGAAATGAAAAACTGTTTTTT	CSAGQGNEKLFF
NA	TRBV7-3	TRBJ1-1	NA	TGTGCCAGCAGCATAACACCGAACACTGAAGCTTTCTTT	CASSITPNTEAFF
TRBD1	TRBV25-1	TRBJ2-5	NA	TGTGCCAGCAGCGTTGGGACAGGGCAGGAGACCCAGTACTTC	CASSVGTGQETQYF
TRBD1	TRBV6-6	TRBJ1-2	many	TGTGCCAGCAGATTAGGACAGGGGGCGGTTGGCTACACCTTC	CASRLGQGAVGYTF
NA	TRBV10-3	TRBJ1-6	many	TGTGCCAGCAGTTATTCGGCGCGGAAGAGTTCACCCCTCCACTTT	CASSYSARKSSPLHF
TRBD2	TRBV10-1	TRBJ2-7	NA	TGCGCCAGCAGGGGGACTAGCGGCTACGGGCAGTACTTC	CASRGTSGYGQYF
NA	TRBV20-1	TRBJ1-5	NA	TGCAGTGCGGGGTCGGGGGGACCTCATCAGCCCCAGCATTTT	CSAGSGGPHQPQHF
TRBD1	TRBV9	TRBJ1-5	NA	TGTGCCAGCAGCCAAGCGACAGGGCCCTCCAATCAGCCCCAGCATTTT	CASSQATGPSNQPQHF
NA	TRBV15	TRBJ1-5	many	TGTGCCACCAGCAGTCTCACAGGGCCGGGGAATCAGCCCCAGCATTTT	CATSSLTGPGNQPQHF
NA	TRBV7-2	TRBJ2-5	many	TGTGCCAGCAGCTTAGTTTTTGAGACCCAGTACTTC	CASSLVFETQYF
TRBD2	TRBV5-1	TRBJ2-7	NA	TGCGCCAGCAGCTTGGGGACTAGCGGGGAGCTCTTCGAGCAGTACTTC	CASSLGTSGELFEQYF
TRBD1	TRBV20-1	TRBJ2-7	NA	TGCAGTGCTAGAGGCAGGTTTGGACAGGGAACCTACGAGCAGTACTTC	CSARGRFGQGTYEQYF
NA	TRBV20-1	TRBJ1-1	many	TGCAGTGCTGCTCACGCTTTTTCTGACACTGAAGCTTTCTTT	CSAAHAFSDTEAFF
NA	TRBV9	TRBJ1-5	NA	TGTGCCAGCAGCGTAGGGAGGGGAAGCAATCAGCCCCAGCATTTT	CASSVGRGSNQPQHF
NA	TRBV27	TRBJ2-7	NA	TGTGCCAGCAGTTTGTCCGGACTTCACAAAATAAAGTTCTACGAGCAGTACTTC	CASSLSGLHKIKFYEQYF
NA	TRBV2	TRBJ1-1	NA	TGTGCCAGCAGTTTACGACAGGCGAGCTTT	CASSLRQASF
NA	TRBV7-7	TRBJ2-5	NA	TGTGCTAGGTACGCGGGGCGCGGAGAGACCCAGTACTTC	CARYAGRGETQYF
TRBD2	TRBV4-2	TRBJ2-2	few	TGTGCCAGCAGCCGTATAGCGGGAGTGGACACCGGGGAGCTGTTTTTT	CASSRIAGVDTGELFF
TRBD1	TRBV10-3	TRBJ1-6	NA	TGTGCCATCAGTGAGACGGGACAGGAGAATTCACCCCTCCACTTT	CAISETGQENSPLHF
NA	TRBV5-1	TRBJ1-1	few	TGCGCCAGCAGCCCGAGACCACGACAGCCCCCTGTTGGGTATACTGAAGCTTTCTTT	CASSPRPRQPPVGYTEAFF
TRBD1	TRBV10-3	TRBJ1-1	many	TGTGCCATCAGTGACTGGACAGGGACAGGGGGTGAAGCTTTCTTT	CAISDWTGTGGEAFF
TRBD2	TRBV10-3	TRBJ2-7	NA	TGTGCCACCAGAGGACTAGCGGGAGAGCAGTACTTC	CATRGLAGEQYF
NA	TRBV29-1	TRBJ1-2	NA	TGCAGCGTTGAAGATGGAGATCTCGCTGACTACACCTTC	CSVEDGDLADYTF
NA	TRBV10-3	TRBJ1-3	few	TGTGCCACCAGGTCTGGAAACACCATATATTTT	CATRSGNTIYF
NA	TRBV11-2	TRBJ2-7	NA	TGTGCCAGCAGCTCCCTCCCCTGGGAAAGGGAGCAGTACTTC	CASSSLPWEREQYF
NA	TRBV9	TRBJ2-2	many	TGTGCCAGCAGCGTAGCTTCCAGGGAGGGGGAGCTGTTTTTT	CASSVASREGELFF
NA	TRBV10-3	TRBJ1-2	NA	TGTGCCATCAGTGCGCAGGGGACCGACTATGGCTACACCTTC	CAISAQGTDYGYTF
NA	TRBV6-6	TRBJ2-7	many	TGTGCCACCATCGGCGAGAACTACGAGCAGTACTTC	CATIGENYEQYF
TRBD2	TRBV7-8	TRBJ2-7	few	TGTGCCAGCAGTCATCCGCGGGGGGATACCTACGAGCAGTACTTC	CASSHPRGDTYEQYF
TRBD1	TRBV20-1	TRBJ2-5	NA	TGCAGTGCTGGGGGGGACAGGGGGCGCGAAGAGACCCAGTACTTC	CSAGGDRGREETQYF
NA	TRBV25-1	TRBJ1-3	NA	TGTGCCAGCAGTCCGGGCCCAGGCTATGGCTACACCATATATTTT	CASSPGPGYGYTIYF
NA	TRBV7-2	TRBJ1-2	NA	TGTGCCAGCAGCTTAGACGGCAGGGTTTATGGCTACACCTTC	CASSLDGRVYGYTF
NA	TRBV20-1	TRBJ2-7	many	TGCAGTGCTAGCCGGGACATAACCTACGAGCAGTACTTC	CSASRDITYEQYF
NA	TRBV19	TRBJ1-1	many	TGTGCCAGTGCCTTTCGGGAGAACACTGAAGCTTTCTTT	CASAFRENTEAFF